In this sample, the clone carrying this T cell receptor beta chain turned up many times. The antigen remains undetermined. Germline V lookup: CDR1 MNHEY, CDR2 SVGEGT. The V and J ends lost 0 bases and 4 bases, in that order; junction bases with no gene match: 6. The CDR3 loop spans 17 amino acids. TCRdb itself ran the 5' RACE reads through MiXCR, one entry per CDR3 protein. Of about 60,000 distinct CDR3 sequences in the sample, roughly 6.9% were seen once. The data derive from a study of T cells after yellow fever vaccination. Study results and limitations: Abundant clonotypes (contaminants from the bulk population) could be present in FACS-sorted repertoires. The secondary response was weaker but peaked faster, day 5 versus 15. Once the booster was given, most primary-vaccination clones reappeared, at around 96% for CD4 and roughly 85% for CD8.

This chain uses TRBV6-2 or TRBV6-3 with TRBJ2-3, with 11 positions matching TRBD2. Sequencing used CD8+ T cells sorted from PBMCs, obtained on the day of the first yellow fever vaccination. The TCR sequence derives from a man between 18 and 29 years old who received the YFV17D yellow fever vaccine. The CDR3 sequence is CASSYSTLAGDADTQYF. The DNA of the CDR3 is TGTGCCAGCAGTTACTCGACACTAGCGGGGGATGCAGATACGCAGTATTTT.